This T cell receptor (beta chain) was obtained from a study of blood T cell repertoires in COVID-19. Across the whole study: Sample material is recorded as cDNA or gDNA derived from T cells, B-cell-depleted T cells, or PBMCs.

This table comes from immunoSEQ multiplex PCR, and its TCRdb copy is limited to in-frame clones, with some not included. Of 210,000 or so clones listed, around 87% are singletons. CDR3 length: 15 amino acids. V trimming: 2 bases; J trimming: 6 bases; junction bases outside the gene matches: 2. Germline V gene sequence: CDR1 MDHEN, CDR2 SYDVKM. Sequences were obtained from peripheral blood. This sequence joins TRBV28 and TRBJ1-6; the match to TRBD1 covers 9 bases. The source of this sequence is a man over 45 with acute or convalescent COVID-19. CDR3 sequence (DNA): TGTGCCAGCAGTTTACCGGGACAGGGTAATTCACCCCTCCACTTT. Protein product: CASSLPGQGNSPLHF.